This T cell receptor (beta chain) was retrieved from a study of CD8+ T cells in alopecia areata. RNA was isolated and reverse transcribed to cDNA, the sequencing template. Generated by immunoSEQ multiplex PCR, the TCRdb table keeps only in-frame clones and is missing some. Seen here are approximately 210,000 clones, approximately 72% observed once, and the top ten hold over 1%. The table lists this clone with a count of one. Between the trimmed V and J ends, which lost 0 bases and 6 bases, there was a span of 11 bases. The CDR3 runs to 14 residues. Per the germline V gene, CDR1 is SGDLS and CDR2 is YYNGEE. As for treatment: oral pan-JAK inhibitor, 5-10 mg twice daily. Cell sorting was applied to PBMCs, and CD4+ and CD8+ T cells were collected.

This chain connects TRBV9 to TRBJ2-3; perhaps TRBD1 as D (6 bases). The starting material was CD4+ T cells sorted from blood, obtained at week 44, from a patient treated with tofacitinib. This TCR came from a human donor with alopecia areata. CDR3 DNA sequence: TGTGCCAGCAGCGTAGCGGACAGAGCTGATACGCAGTATTTT. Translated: CASSVADRADTQYF.